This T cell receptor beta chain appears in the sequencing data of a study of blood T cells in healthy people across ages. The study's findings and limits: Total diversity from one million sequenced T cells was likely underestimated. Age advanced and TCR beta diversity per million T cells fell, roughly linearly. Unsorted PBMCs prevented conclusive naive versus antigen-experienced comparison.

The use of a sample-barcoded 5' primer and a J-beta primer mix characterized a second PCR of 7 to 11 cycles. Sequencing recovered at least 2.5 million CDR3-containing paired-end reads from each sample. In TCRdb, the 5' RACE reads were re-called with MiXCR into one record per CDR3 protein. The profile shows roughly 1,800,000 distinct CDR3 sequences, 40% to 55% of them singletons. In regard to this clonotype: Its antigen is undetermined.

Per germline, CDR1 SEHNR and CDR2 FQNEAQ (reference sequence). This CDR3 region has 16 residues. With 5 bases clipped from V and 3 bases from J, the junction kept 12 bases outside the gene matches. Source material: blood. The source of this sequence is a woman aged 40-49 years in good health. The chain uses TRBV7-9 and TRBJ1-2; TRBD1 matches 7 bases. CDR3 sequence: CASSPPPGQYDYGYTF. CDR3 DNA sequence: TGTGCCAGCAGCCCCCCCCCGGGACAGTATGACTATGGCTACACCTTC.